This T cell receptor (beta chain) came from a study of cytomegalovirus exposure and HLA in healthy donors. Findings and caveats of the study: It was reported that the classifier diagnosed cytomegalovirus status with high specificity and sensitivity in both the original and validation cohorts.

Germline V CDR1 and CDR2: ENHRY, SYGVKD. V was pared by 6 bases and J by 3 bases, with 5 bases of the junction left unmatched. The CDR3 is 15 residues long. 13 Jbeta primers and 60 Vbeta primers were used for the PCR. Profiled with immunoSEQ multiplex PCR; TCRdb holds only in-frame clones, not every one. The profile shows about 240,000 clones, approximately 81% of them singletons. All the people who gave samples were healthy bone marrow donors. To note about this clone: No antigen is known for it.

The J gene is TRBJ1-5, the V gene TRBV10-3, with 10 bases that match TRBD1. Sequencing was carried out using PBMCs. This TCR was recovered from a woman aged 55-69 years in good health and CMV-seropositive. Here the CDR3 DNA reads TGTGCCATCAGCCCCGGGACAGGGGTCAATCAGCCCCAGCATTTT. Translating it yields CAISPGTGVNQPQHF.